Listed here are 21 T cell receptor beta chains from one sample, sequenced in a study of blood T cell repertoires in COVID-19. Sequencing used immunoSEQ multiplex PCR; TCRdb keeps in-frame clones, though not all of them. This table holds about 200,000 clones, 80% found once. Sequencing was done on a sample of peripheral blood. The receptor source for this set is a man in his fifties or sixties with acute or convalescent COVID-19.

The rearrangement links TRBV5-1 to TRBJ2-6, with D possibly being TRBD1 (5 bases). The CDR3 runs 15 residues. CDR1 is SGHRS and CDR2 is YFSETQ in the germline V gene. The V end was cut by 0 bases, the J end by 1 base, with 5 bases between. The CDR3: CASSLEGSGANVLTF. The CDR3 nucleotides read TGCGCCAGCAGCTTGGAGGGGTCTGGGGCCAACGTCCTGACTTTC.

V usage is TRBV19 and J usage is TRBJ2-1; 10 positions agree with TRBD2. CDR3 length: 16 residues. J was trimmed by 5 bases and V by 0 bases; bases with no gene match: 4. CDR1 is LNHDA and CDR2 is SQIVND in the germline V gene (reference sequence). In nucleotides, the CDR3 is TGTGCCAGTAGTATAGATCTGGGACTAGCGCACAATGAGCAGTTCTTC. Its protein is CASSIDLGLAHNEQFF. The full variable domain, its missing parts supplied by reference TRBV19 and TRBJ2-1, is DGGITQSPKYLFRKEGQNVTLSCEQNLNHDAMYWYRQDPGQGLRLIYYSQIVNDFQKGDIAEGYSVSREKKESFPLTVTSAQKNPTAFYLCASSIDLGLAHNEQFFGPGTRLTVL.

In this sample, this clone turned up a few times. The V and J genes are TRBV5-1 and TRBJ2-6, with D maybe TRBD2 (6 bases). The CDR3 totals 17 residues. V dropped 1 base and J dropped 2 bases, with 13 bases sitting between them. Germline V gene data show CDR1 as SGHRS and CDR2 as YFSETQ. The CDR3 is CASSLPPGVTGANVLTF. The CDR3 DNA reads TGCGCCAGCAGCTTGCCTCCGGGGGTGACTGGGGCCAACGTCCTGACTTTC.

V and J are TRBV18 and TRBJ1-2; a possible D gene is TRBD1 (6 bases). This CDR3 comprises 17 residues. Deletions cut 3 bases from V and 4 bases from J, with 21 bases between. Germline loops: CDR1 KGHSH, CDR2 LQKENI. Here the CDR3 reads CASSPTGGRDMGYGYTF. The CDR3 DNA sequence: TGTGCCAGCTCACCGACCGGGGGGCGCGATATGGGCTATGGCTACACCTTC. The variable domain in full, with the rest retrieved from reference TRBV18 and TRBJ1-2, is NAGVMQNPRHLVRRRGQEARLRCSPMKGHSHVYWYRQLPEEGLKFMVYLQKENIIDESGMPKERFSAEFPKEGPSILRIQQVVRGDSAAYFCASSPTGGRDMGYGYTFGSGTRLTVV.

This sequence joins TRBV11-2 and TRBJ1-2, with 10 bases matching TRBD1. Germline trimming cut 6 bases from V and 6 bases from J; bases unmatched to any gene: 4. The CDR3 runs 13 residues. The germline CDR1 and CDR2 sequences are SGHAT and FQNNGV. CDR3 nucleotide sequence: TGTGCCAGCAGTTGGGACAGGGGCGATGGCTACACCTTC. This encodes CASSWDRGDGYTF. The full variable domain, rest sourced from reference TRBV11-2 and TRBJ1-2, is EAGVAQSPRYKIIEKRQSVAFWCNPISGHATLYWYQQILGQGPKLLIQFQNNGVVDDSQLPKDRFSAERLKGVDSTLKIQPAKLEDSAVYLCASSWDRGDGYTFGSGTRLTVV.

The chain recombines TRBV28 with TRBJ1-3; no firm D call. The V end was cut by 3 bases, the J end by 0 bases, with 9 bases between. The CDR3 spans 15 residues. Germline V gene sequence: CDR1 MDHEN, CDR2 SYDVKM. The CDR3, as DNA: TGTGCCAGCAGTTTGTGGCGGAACTCTGGAAACACCATATATTTT. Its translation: CASSLWRNSGNTIYF.

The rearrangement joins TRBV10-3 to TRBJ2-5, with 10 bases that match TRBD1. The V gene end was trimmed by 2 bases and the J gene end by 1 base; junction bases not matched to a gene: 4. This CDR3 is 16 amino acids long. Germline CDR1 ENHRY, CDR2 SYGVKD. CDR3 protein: CAISELGQGVQETQYF. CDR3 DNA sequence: TGTGCCATCAGTGAGCTAGGACAGGGGGTCCAAGAGACCCAGTACTTC.

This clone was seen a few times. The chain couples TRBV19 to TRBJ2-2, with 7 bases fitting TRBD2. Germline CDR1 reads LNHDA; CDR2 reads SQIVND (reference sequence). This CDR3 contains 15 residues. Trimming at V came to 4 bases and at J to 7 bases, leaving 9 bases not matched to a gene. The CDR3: CASSSFRGVGGELFF. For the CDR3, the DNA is TGTGCCAGTAGTAGTTTTCGGGGGGTTGGCGGGGAGCTGTTTTTT.

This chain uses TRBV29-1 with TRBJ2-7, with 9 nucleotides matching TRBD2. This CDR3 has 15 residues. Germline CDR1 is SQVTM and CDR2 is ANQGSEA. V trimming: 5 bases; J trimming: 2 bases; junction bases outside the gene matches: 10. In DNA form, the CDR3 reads TGCAGCGTTCTGAAACTAGCGGGTGTCACCTACGAGCAGTACTTC. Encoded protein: CSVLKLAGVTYEQYF.

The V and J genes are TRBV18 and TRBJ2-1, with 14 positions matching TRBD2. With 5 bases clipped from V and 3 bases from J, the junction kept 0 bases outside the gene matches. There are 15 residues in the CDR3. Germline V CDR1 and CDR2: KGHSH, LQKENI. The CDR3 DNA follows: TGTGCCAGCTCAGGGACTAGCGGGGGCTACAATGAGCAGTTCTTC. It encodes CASSGTSGGYNEQFF.

CDR3 residues: CASSPDDRVYNEQFF. For the CDR3, the DNA is TGTGCCAGCAGCCCCGACGACAGGGTCTACAATGAGCAGTTCTTC. The V and J genes are TRBV3-1 (or the pseudogene TRBV3-2) and TRBJ2-1; 7 nucleotides line up with TRBD1. The ends lost 4 bases at V and 3 bases at J; junction bases unmatched: 6. This CDR3 has 15 amino acids. Per the germline V gene, CDR1 is LGHDT and CDR2 is YNNKEL (reference sequence).

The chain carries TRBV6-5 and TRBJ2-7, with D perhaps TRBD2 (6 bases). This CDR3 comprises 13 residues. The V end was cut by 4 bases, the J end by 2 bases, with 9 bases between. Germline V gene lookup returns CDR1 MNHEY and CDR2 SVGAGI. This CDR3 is CASSSGGTYEQYF. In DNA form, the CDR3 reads TGTGCCAGCAGTTCTGGCGGGACCTACGAGCAGTACTTC.

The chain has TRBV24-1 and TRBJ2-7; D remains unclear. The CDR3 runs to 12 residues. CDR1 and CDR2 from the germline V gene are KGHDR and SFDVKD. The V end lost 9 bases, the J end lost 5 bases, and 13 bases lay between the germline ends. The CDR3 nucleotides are TGTGCCACCCCCGCGCCGCTTAACGAGCAGTACTTC. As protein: CATPAPLNEQYF.

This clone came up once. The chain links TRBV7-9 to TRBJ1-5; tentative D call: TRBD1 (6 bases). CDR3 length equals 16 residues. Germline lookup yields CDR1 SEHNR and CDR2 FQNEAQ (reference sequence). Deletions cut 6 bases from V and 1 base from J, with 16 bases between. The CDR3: CASSATGPGSNQPQHF. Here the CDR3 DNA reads TGTGCCAGCAGTGCTACAGGGCCAGGGAGCAATCAGCCCCAGCATTTT.

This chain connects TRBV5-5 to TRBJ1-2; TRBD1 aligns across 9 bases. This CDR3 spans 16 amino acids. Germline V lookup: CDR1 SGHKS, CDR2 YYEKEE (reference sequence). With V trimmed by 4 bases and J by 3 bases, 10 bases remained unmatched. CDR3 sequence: CASSPLNRGQYYGYTF. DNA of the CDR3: TGTGCCAGCAGCCCATTAAACAGGGGGCAGTACTATGGCTACACCTTC.

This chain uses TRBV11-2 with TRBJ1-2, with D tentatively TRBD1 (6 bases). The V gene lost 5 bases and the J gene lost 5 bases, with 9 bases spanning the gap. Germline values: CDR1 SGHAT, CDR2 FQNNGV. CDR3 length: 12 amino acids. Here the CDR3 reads CASSQQGYGYTF. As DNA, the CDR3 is TGTGCCAGCAGCCAACAGGGATATGGCTACACCTTC.

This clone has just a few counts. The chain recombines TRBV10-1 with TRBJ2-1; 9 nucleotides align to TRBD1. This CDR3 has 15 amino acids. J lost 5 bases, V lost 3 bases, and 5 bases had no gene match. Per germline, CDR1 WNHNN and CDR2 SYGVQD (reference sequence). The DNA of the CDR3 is TGCGCCAGCAGTGAATTTGGGGACAGGGACAATGAGCAGTTCTTC. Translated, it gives CASSEFGDRDNEQFF.

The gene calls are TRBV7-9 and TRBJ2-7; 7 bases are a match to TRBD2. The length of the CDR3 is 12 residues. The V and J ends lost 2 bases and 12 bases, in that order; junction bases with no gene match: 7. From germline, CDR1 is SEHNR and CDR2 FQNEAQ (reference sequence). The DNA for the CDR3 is TGTGCCAGCAGCTTAAGTGGGAGGGCCGTGTACTTC. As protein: CASSLSGRAVYF.

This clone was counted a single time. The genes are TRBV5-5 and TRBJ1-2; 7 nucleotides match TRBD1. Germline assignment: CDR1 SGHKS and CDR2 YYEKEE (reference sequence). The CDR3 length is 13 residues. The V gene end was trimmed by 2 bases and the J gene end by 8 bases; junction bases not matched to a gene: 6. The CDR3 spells CASSFATGEGYTF. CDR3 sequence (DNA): TGTGCCAGCAGCTTTGCTACAGGGGAAGGCTACACCTTC.

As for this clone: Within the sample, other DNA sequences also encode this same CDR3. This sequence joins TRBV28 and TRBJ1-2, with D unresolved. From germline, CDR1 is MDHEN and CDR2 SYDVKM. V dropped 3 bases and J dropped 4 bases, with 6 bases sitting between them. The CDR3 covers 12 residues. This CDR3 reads CASSFRGYGYTF. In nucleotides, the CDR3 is TGTGCCAGCAGTTTCCGCGGCTATGGCTACACCTTC.

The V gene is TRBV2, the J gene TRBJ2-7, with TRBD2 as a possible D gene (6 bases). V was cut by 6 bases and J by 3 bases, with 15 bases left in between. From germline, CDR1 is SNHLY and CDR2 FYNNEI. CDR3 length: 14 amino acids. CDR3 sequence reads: CASRSGGPHYEQYF. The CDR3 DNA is TGTGCCAGCAGGTCCGGAGGGCCCCACTACGAGCAGTACTTC.